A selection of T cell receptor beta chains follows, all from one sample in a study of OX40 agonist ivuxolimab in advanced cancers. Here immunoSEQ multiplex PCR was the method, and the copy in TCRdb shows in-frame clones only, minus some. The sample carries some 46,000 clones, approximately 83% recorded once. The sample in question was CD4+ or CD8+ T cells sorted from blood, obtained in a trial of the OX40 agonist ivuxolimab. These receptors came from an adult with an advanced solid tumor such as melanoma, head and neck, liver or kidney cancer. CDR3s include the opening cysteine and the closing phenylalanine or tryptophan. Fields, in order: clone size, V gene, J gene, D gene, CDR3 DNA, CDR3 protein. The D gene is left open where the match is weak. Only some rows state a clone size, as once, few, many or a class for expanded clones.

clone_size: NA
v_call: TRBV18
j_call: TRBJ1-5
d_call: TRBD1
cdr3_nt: TGTGCCAGCTCACTAGGGACAGGAGAAAATCAGCCCCAGCATTTT
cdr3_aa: CASSLGTGENQPQHF

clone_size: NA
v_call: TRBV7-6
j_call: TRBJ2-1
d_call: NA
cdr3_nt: TGTGCCAGCATGCCCGGGACTTCCAATGAGCAGTTCTTC
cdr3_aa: CASMPGTSNEQFF

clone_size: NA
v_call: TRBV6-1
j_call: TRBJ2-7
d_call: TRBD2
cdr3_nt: TGTGCCAGCATGTCGCGGGGGGGCTCCTACGAGCAGTACTTC
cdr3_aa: CASMSRGGSYEQYF

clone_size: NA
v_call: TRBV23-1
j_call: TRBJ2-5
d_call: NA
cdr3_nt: TGCGCCAGCACCTCCCGCGAACAAGAGACCCAGTACTTC
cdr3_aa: CASTSREQETQYF

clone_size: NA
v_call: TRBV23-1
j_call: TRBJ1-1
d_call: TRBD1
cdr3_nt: TGCGCCAGCACCCAGGGGGTGAACACTGAAGCTTTCTTT
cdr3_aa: CASTQGVNTEAFF

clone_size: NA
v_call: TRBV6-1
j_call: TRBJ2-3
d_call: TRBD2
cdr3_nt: TGTGCCAGCAGTGGCCGACTAGCGGGAGACACAGATACGCAGTATTTT
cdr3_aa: CASSGRLAGDTDTQYF

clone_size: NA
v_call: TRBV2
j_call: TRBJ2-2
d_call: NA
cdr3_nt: TGTGCCAGCAGGAGGGAGCAGGGTGGACCCGGGGAGCTGTTTTTT
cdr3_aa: CASRREQGGPGELFF

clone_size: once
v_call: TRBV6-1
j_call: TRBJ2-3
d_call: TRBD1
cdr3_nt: TGTGCCAGCGAAGGGGACAGGGAAGCGGATACGCAGTATTTT
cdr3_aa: CASEGDREADTQYF

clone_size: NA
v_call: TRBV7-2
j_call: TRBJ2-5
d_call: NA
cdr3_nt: TGTGCCAGCAGCTTACCAGGGCAAGAGACCCAGTACTTC
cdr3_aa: CASSLPGQETQYF

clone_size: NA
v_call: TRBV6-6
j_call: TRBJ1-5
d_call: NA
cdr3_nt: TGTGCCAGCAGTTATGACAAGAATCAGCCCCAGCATTTT
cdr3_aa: CASSYDKNQPQHF

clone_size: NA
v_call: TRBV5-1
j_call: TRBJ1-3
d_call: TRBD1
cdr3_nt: TGCGCCAGCAGCTTGGCCCCCGGGACAGGGGGAAACACCATATATTTT
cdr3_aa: CASSLAPGTGGNTIYF

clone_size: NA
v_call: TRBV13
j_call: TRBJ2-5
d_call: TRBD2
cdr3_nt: TGTGCCAGCAGCTTATTAGCGGGGAAATACCAAGAGACCCAGTACTTC
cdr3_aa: CASSLLAGKYQETQYF

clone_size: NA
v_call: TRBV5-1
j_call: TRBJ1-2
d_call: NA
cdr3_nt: TGCGCCAGCAGCTTGAGCGCCAGCAGCTCTAACTATGGCTACACCTTC
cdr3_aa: CASSLSASSSNYGYTF

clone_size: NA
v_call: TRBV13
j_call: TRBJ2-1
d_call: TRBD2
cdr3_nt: TGTGCCAGCAGGAGACTAGCGGGGTTGAATGAGCAGTTCTTC
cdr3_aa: CASRRLAGLNEQFF

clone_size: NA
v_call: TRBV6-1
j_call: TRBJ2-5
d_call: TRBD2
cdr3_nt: TGTGCCAGCAGTGAAGACCTAGCGGCGAACCAAGAGACCCAGTACTTC
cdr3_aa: CASSEDLAANQETQYF

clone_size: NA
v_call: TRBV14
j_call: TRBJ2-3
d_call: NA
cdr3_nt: TGTGCCAGCAGCCAACTAGTGTCAGATACGCAGTATTTT
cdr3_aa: CASSQLVSDTQYF

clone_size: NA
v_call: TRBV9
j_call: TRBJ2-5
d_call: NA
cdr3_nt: TGTGCCAGCAGCGTAGAACGGGGGTTAACAGAGACCCAGTACTTC
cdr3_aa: CASSVERGLTETQYF

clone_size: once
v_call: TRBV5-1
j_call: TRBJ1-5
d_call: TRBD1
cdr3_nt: TGCGCCAGCAGCCCGGACGGACAGGGGCTCGGTCAGCCCCAGCATTTT
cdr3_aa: CASSPDGQGLGQPQHF

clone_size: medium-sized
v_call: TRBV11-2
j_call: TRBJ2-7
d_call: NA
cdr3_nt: TGTGCCAGCAGCTTTAGCGTAAGCTACGAGCAGTACTTC
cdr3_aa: CASSFSVSYEQYF

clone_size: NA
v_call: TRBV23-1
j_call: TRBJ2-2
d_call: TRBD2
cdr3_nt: TGCGCCAGCAGTCAATCGGTGGGGACTAGCGAGAACACCGGGGAGCTGTTTTTT
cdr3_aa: CASSQSVGTSENTGELFF

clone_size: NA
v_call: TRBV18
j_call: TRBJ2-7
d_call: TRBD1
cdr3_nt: TGTGCCAGCTCACTCTCCGGGACAGGGTTTGGCGAGCAGTACTTC
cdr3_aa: CASSLSGTGFGEQYF

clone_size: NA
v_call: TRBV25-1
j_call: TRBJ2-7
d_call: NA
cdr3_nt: TGTGCCAGCAGTGAAGGACTGGAAAGCTACGAGCAGTACTTC
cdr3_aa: CASSEGLESYEQYF

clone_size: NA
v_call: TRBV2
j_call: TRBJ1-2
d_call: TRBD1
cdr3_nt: TGTGCCAGCAGGGGGACAGGGGCCATCTATGGCTACACCTTC
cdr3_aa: CASRGTGAIYGYTF

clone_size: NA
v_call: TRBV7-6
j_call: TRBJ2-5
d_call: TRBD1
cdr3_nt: TGTGCCAGCAGCTTAGGGGGGACAGATCAAGAGACCCAGTACTTC
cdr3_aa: CASSLGGTDQETQYF

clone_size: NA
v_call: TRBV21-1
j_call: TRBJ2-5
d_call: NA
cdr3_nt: TGTGCCGGATGGGGGGGAGCGACCCAGTACTTC
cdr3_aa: CAGWGGATQYF

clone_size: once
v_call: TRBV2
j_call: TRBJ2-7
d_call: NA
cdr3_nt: TGTGCCAGCAGAAGACCCACGCCACCCTACGAGCAGTACTTC
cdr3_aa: CASRRPTPPYEQYF

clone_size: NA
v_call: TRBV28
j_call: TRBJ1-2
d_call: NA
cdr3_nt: TGTGCCAGCAGTCCGGGGACGAACTATGGCTACACCTTC
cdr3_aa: CASSPGTNYGYTF

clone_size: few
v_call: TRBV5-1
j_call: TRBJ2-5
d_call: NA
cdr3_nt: TGCGCCAGCAGCTTGGCCGGGGCCCCCCAAGAGACCCAGTACTTC
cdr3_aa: CASSLAGAPQETQYF

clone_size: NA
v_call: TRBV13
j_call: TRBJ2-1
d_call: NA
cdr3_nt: TGTGCCAGCAGTGTACAGGTTCTGGGGTACGATGAGCAGTTCTTC
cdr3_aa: CASSVQVLGYDEQFF

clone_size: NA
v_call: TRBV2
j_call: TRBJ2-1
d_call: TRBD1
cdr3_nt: TGTGCCAGCATGACAGGGGGTAACTTCGGGAATGAGCAGTTCTTC
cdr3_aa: CASMTGGNFGNEQFF

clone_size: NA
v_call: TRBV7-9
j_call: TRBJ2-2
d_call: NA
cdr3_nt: TGTGCCAGCAGCTTAGTCCGGGGGACGGGTACCGGGGAGCTGTTTTTT
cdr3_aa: CASSLVRGTGTGELFF

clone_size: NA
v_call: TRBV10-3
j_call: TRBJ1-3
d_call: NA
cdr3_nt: TGTGCCATCCGCGGGCAGCTGATCTCTGGAAACACCATATATTTT
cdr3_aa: CAIRGQLISGNTIYF

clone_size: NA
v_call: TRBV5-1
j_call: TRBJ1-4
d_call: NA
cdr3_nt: TGCGCCAGCAGCTTGGGAGGGAGAGTGGGTAATGAAAAACTGTTTTTT
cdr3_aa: CASSLGGRVGNEKLFF

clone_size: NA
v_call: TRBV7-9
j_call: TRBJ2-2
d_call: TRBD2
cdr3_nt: TGTGCCAGCAGTACCGGGACTAGGAACACCGGGGAGCTGTTTTTT
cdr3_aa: CASSTGTRNTGELFF

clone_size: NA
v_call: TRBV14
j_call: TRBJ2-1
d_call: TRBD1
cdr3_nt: TGTGCCAGCAGCCAACAGACAGGGGGCGTAAGATCGGAGCAGTTCTTC
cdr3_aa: CASSQQTGGVRSEQFF

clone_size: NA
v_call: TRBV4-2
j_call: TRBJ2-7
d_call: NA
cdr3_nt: TGTGCCAGCAGCCAAGGAGGGGGAGGTGGACGGCCCTACGAGCAGTACTTC
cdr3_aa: CASSQGGGGGRPYEQYF

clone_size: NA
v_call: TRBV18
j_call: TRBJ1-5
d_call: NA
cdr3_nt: TGTGCCAGCTCACTCGTGAGGGGCAGGGGACAAGGTCAGCCCCAGCATTTT
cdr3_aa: CASSLVRGRGQGQPQHF

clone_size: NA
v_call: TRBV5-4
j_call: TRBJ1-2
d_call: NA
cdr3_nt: NA
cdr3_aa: CASSYTFGASANYGYTF

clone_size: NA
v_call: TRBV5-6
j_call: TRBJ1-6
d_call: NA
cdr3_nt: TGTGCCAGCAGCTTGCGACAGCTGACGGGGTCACCCCTCCACTTT
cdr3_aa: CASSLRQLTGSPLHF